In its sample, the clone carrying this TCR beta chain was seen a few times. What it binds is not known. TEMRA cells were enriched by FACS, and CD4+ and CD8+ T cells were negatively isolated. The sample belongs to a study of CD8 T cells in Susac syndrome. General study findings and limits: Acknowledgment was made by the study that its TCR sequencing and HLA analysis involved a relatively small number of individuals.

The CDR3 sequence is 14 residues long. V shed 3 bases and J 7 bases; nucleotides not matched to a gene: 5. Germline V gene lookup returns CDR1 SGHTA and CDR2 FQGNSA. The RNA, roughly 0.45 to 1 ug, was put through reverse transcription using random hexamers. TCRdb independently ran MiXCR on the immunoSEQ multiplex PCR reads; one entry per CDR3 protein. The sample shows 95,000 to 150,000 distinct CDR3 sequences, just under 95% of them seen only once. The chain recombines TRBV7-2 with TRBJ2-5, with 10 bases matching TRBD1. The sequence was collected from a human donor in good health. The sequenced sample consisted of CD4+ T cells from PBMCs. This CDR3 reads CASSLGDRGGTQYF. The CDR3 DNA sequence: TGTGCCAGCAGCTTGGGGGACAGGGGTGGGACCCAGTACTTC.